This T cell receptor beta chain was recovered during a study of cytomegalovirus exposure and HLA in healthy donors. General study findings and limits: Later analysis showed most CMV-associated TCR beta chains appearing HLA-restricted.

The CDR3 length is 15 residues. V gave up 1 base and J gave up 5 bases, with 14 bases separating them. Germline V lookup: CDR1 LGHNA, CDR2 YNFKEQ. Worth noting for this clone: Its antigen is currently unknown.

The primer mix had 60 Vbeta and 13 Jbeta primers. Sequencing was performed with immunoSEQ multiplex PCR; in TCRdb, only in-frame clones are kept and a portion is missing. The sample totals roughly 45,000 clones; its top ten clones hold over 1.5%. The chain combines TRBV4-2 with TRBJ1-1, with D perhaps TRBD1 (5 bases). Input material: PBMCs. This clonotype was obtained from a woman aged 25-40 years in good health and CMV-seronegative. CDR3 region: CASSQAGTYETEAFF. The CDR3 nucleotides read TGTGCCAGCAGCCAAGCCGGGACTTACGAGACTGAAGCTTTCTTT.